The text below deals with one T cell receptor (beta chain). Antigen specificity is unknown. All trial patients relapsed after autologous stem cell transplantation. Patients showed best responses of complete response, partial response or progressive disease. Germline V gene data show CDR1 as MDHEN and CDR2 as SYDVKM. This CDR3 is 12 amino acids long. V dropped 8 bases and J dropped 7 bases, with 14 bases sitting between them. Profiling relied on immunoSEQ multiplex PCR, and the TCRdb table lists in-frame clones only, not all of them. This table holds some 63,000 clones, about 92% found once. The data derive from a study of PD-1 blockade in classical Hodgkin lymphoma. Study-wide results and limits: Reasons behind the repertoire differences stay unclear, perhaps disease activity or earlier therapy.

The TCR was taken from a human donor with classical Hodgkin lymphoma. The J gene is TRBJ1-1, the V gene TRBV28, with a possible D match to TRBD1 (6 bases). The input for sequencing was peripheral blood mononuclear cells (PBMCs), taken at baseline. Here the CDR3 reads CASRDRRNEAFF. In nucleotides, the CDR3 is TGTGCCAGCCGCGACAGGAGGAATGAAGCTTTCTTT.